This T cell receptor beta chain was captured by sequencing in a study of T-cell memory formation after mild COVID-19 (dated by TCRdb to the early 2020s). Looking at the study overall: TCR sequence clusters from the two donors were largely donor specific. In a couple of donors, T-cell clones that expanded and contracted after mild COVID-19 were tracked by sequencing TCRalpha and TCRbeta repertoires over time. Two young, previously healthy adult volunteers made up the cohort, one male and one female.

From the cysteine through the phenylalanine, the CDR3 covers 14 amino acids. Only the CDR3 portion is preserved as DNA: 42 bases, with reading frame beginning at the first base. Taken from the germline V gene, the CDR1 and CDR2 loops are KGHDR and SFDVKD. V drops 3 bases and J drops 5 bases, leaving 12 bases in between. A note on this clonotype: The specificity of this receptor is unknown. No much larger clone exists at a distance of one base, and base qualities are not known.

Results the study describes overall, beyond this receptor: The second-wave clones that peaked on day 37 were not confirmed to be SARS-CoV-2 specific. Clones contracting from day 15 to 85 had balanced CD4/CD8 phenotypes, while a second wave expanding from day 15 to 37 was biased towards CD4+. Contracting CD4+ clones appeared mostly in the CM and EM memory subsets, whereas CD8+ clones were enriched in EMRA. Only two mild cases were covered in the study, and larger cohorts including severe cases with pre-infection samples were considered necessary. Some responding clones were detected in pre-infection memory, which suggested that pre-existing cross-reactive memory T cells had joined the SARS-CoV-2 response.

Reads for this sample came from an Illumina NovaSeq 6000. TCRalpha and TCRbeta cDNA libraries were constructed by 5'RACE with constant-segment primers, with sample barcodes and unique molecular identifiers being introduced. RNA was extracted from every sample with Trizol reagent. Library amplification was performed in two PCR steps, and a second sample barcode and Illumina TruSeq adapters were introduced in the second step. Sequencing of the libraries was done on an Illumina NovaSeq, producing 2 x 150 bp paired-end reads. The authors processed their data as follows. Demultiplexing of reads and collapsing into UMI-guided consensus sequences were performed with migec v1.2.7. Using mixcr v2.1.11, UMI consensuses were aligned to TRA and TRB V and J templates and then assembled into clonotypes. A clonotype was counted as expanded or contracted only if both edgeR and NoisET called the change significant, with noise models trained on biological replicates. For edgeR calls, the cutoffs were a false discovery rate-adjusted p below 0.01 and a log2 fold-change threshold of 1. As an exploratory analysis of dynamics, PCA with hierarchical clustering was applied to max-normalized trajectories of the 1000 most abundant clonotypes. Separately sequenced CD4+ and CD8+ repertoires were used to assign a CD4 or CD8 phenotype to each responding clone. TCRdb reran the public reads through fastp at Q25 and MiXCR, keeping productive beta chains. Every distinct CDR3 protein forms one entry, paired with its most common genes and DNA. V and J calls and clone size were set by TCRdb, not the authors. The sample records about 130,000 distinct CDR3 sequences, roughly 6.2% of which are singletons. Together, the top ten hold 2% to 2.5% of the sample.

Ficoll-Paque density gradient centrifugation was the method used to isolate PBMCs. The receptor comes from an adult woman who had mild COVID-19 (a few samples of this study predate the infection). The sample titles of this study are shuffled in the database, so cell type and time point are left out; the donor was told from shared clones. The V and J genes are TRBV24-1 and TRBJ2-5; TRBD2 is perhaps the D gene, given 6 matching bases. The material sequenced was PBMCs or a T cell subset sorted from them (not recorded which). The DNA sequence reads TGTGCCACCAGTGATCGGCGGGACGGTGAGACCCAGTACTTC. The encoded protein is CATSDRRDGETQYF.